The 31 T cell receptor beta chains listed next were all sequenced from one sample in a study of T cells in Graves' hyperthyroidism and ophthalmopathy. TCR beta CDR3 regions were amplified from RNA. First-round RT-PCR with HTBI primers amplified the TCR CDR3 region. Via MiXCR, TCRdb re-called the multiplex PCR reads, giving one row per CDR3 protein. The sample holds fewer than 750,000 distinct CDR3 sequences, roughly 15% seen once. Material for sequencing was blood. These receptors all come from a woman in her 50s with Graves' ophthalmopathy.

This clonotype turned up a few times. V usage is TRBV30 and J usage is TRBJ2-2; D may be TRBD1 (5 bases). The CDR3 runs to 14 residues. The germline CDR1 and CDR2 sequences are GTSNPN and SVGIG (reference sequence). V was cut by 2 bases and J by 2 bases, with 9 bases left in between. Written as DNA, the CDR3 is TGTGCCTGGAGTAAGACAGCAAACACCGGGGAGCTGTTTTTT. Its translation is CAWSKTANTGELFF.

On this clonotype itself: A much larger clone lies one base from this, so it may be a read error. The CDR3 does not close with the conserved phenylalanine or tryptophan, likely indicating a read error. CDR3 bases: TGTGCCAGCAGTAGACTAGCCTCGTACGAGCAGTACCTC. Translated, it gives CASSRLASYEQYL. The rearrangement uses TRBV6-1 and TRBJ2-7, with 7 bases that match TRBD2. The ends lost 5 bases at V and 4 bases at J; junction bases unmatched: 5. CDR3 size: 13 residues. Germline loops: CDR1 MNHNS, CDR2 SASEGT.

Comment on this clonotype: Possible read error: a much larger clone is one base away. CDR3 amino acids: CTTDKGSGNTIYF. In nucleotides, the CDR3 is TGTACCACCGATAAAGGCTCTGGAAACACCATATATTTT. The rearrangement links TRBV28 to TRBJ1-3; D unresolved. Looked up from germline, CDR1 is MDHEN and CDR2 is SYDVKM. The CDR3 contains 13 residues.

The J gene is TRBJ2-1, the V gene TRBV4-3; the D call may be TRBD1 or TRBD2 (5 bases each). Germline V gene data show CDR1 as LGHNA and CDR2 as YSLEER. Trimming shortened V by 0 bases and J by 9 bases, and 24 bases separated the two germline ends. This CDR3 region has 18 residues. CDR3 DNA: TGCGCCAGCAGCCAAGATTACTCCGGGACGCAACGTGGTAGTGAGCAGTTCTTC. This encodes CASSQDYSGTQRGSEQFF.

The chain recombines TRBV4-3 with TRBJ2-7; D is unresolved. There are 13 residues in the CDR3. Germline V CDR1 and CDR2: LGHNA, YSLEER. The germline V and J ends were trimmed by 2 bases and 4 bases, with 9 bases remaining between them. CDR3 sequence (DNA): TGCGCCAGCAGCCAATTACAGAATTACGAGCAGTACTTC. It is translated as CASSQLQNYEQYF.

The chain employs TRBV6-2 or TRBV6-3 and TRBJ1-5; D is possibly TRBD1 (6 bases). Germline V gene data show CDR1 as MNHEY and CDR2 as SVGEGT. CDR3 length: 17 amino acids. Trimming removed 5 bases at V and 5 bases at J, with 22 bases between. The CDR3 bases are TGTGCCAGCAGTGCGGCATCCGGGACAACGGGGGATCAGCCCCAGCATTTT. Translation gives CASSAASGTTGDQPQHF.

This clonotype was counted ten times or more. J is TRBJ2-5 and V is TRBV2; D might be TRBD1 (5 bases). V lost 6 bases to trimming and J lost 5 bases, with 13 bases between them. Germline V gene lookup returns CDR1 SNHLY and CDR2 FYNNEI. CDR3 length: 13 residues. CDR3 amino acids: CASRARVGETQYF. In DNA, the CDR3 is TGTGCCAGCAGGGCCAGGGTCGGGGAGACCCAGTACTTC.

This clonotype has a handful of counts. The chain combines TRBV5-1 with TRBJ1-1; 9 bases match TRBD1. The length of the CDR3 is 16 residues. Trimming cost V 0 bases and J 5 bases; bases outside gene matches: 8. Germline CDR1 is SGHRS and CDR2 is YFSETQ. CDR3 residues: CASSLGTGGVLTEAFF. The DNA of the CDR3 is TGCGCCAGCAGCTTGGGAACAGGGGGCGTATTAACTGAAGCTTTCTTT.

This clonotype was counted many times. This sequence joins TRBV20-1 and TRBJ2-1, with D hard to call. The CDR3 is 13 amino acids. Trimming removed 1 base from V and 6 bases from J, with 10 bases in between. CDR1 and CDR2 (germline): DFQATT, SNEGSKA (reference sequence). The CDR3 here is CSARGNNRNEQFF. The CDR3 bases are TGCAGTGCTAGAGGGAATAACCGCAATGAGCAGTTCTTC.

This clonotype was recorded many times. V gene TRBV20-1 combines with J gene TRBJ1-5; 7 nucleotides line up with TRBD1. This CDR3 has 14 residues. The ends lost 4 bases at V and 3 bases at J; junction bases unmatched: 6. Germline V gives CDR1 DFQATT, CDR2 SNEGSKA (reference sequence). In DNA, the CDR3 is TGCAGTGCTAACGACAGGGATTCCAATCAGCCCCAGCATTTT. Protein: CSANDRDSNQPQHF.

Ten or more counts support this clonotype. J is TRBJ2-5 and V is TRBV20-1; D unresolved. Germline CDR1 is DFQATT and CDR2 is SNEGSKA (reference sequence). V lost 4 bases to trimming and J lost 1 base, with 4 bases between them. There are 11 residues in the CDR3. The CDR3 loop reads CSANSQETQYF. As DNA, the CDR3 is TGCAGTGCTAACAGCCAAGAGACCCAGTACTTC.

This chain connects TRBV7-2 to TRBJ1-6; D is uncertain. Germline loops: CDR1 SGHTA, CDR2 FQGNSA. The V end lost 0 bases, the J end lost 10 bases, and 7 bases lay between the germline ends. The CDR3 contains 13 residues. The CDR3 nucleotides are TGTGCCAGCAGCTTAGCGCTGTGGTCACCCCTCCACTTT. Residues: CASSLALWSPLHF.

Ten or more counts support this clonotype. The chain links TRBV5-1 to TRBJ2-1; 9 bases map to TRBD2. V trimming: 0 bases; J trimming: 6 bases; junction bases outside the gene matches: 4. This CDR3 has 15 amino acids. In germline, CDR1 is SGHRS, CDR2 YFSETQ. DNA for the CDR3: TGCGCCAGCAGCTTGGATCTAGCGGGGATCAATGAGCAGTTCTTC. Its protein is CASSLDLAGINEQFF.

This clonotype has just a few counts. This chain connects TRBV6-2 or TRBV6-3 to TRBJ2-7, with 9 bases fitting TRBD1. The CDR3 loop spans 18 amino acids. The trim removed 2 bases at V and 0 bases at J, leaving 11 bases unmatched. Germline values: CDR1 MNHEY, CDR2 SVGEGT. The CDR3 sequence is CASSYPMRQGENSYEQYF. The CDR3 nucleotides read TGTGCCAGCAGTTACCCAATGCGACAGGGGGAAAACTCCTACGAGCAGTACTTC.

This clonotype was picked up a small number of times. J is TRBJ2-3 and V is TRBV12-3 or TRBV12-4; the D gene is possibly TRBD2 (5 bases). CDR3 length: 16 amino acids. V lost 0 bases and J 0 bases, leaving 10 bases between the germline ends. The CDR3 coding sequence is TGTGCCAGCAGTTTAGCTCGACTAATTAGCACAGATACGCAGTATTTT. Translation gives CASSLARLISTDTQYF.

This clonotype was observed a few times. In nucleotides, the CDR3 is TGCGCCAGCAGCTTGAACGCAGGGGCCTACGAGCAGTACTTC. Encoded protein: CASSLNAGAYEQYF. The chain carries TRBV5-1 and TRBJ2-7; D possibly corresponds to TRBD1 (6 bases). Per the germline V gene, CDR1 is SGHRS and CDR2 is YFSETQ. The V end was cut by 1 base, the J end by 2 bases, with 10 bases between. The CDR3 sequence is 14 residues long.

As concerns this clonotype: One junction end does not reproduce the germline sequence, and a read error may be involved. V and J are TRBV12-3 or TRBV12-4 and TRBJ2-1; D uncertain. The CDR3 extends over 16 amino acids. CDR3 protein: CVSSGQVILQVHEQFF. In nucleotides, the CDR3 is TGTGTCAGCAGTGGGCAGGTCATCCTACAAGTCCATGAGCAGTTCTTC.

DNA of the CDR3: TGTGCCAGTAGTATCCCTATGGGGTCCCGCTCTGGGGCCAACGTCCTGACTTTC. This gives the protein CASSIPMGSRSGANVLTF. V gene TRBV19 combines with J gene TRBJ2-6; D unclear. This CDR3 is 18 amino acids long. Germline V CDR1 and CDR2: LNHDA, SQIVND (reference sequence). V was clipped by 3 bases and J by 0 bases, with 15 bases between them.

V and J are TRBV7-9 and TRBJ2-7, with 11 positions matching TRBD2. The CDR3 length is 16 residues. CDR1 SEHNR and CDR2 FQNEAQ come from the germline V gene (reference sequence). With 5 bases clipped from V and 4 bases from J, the junction kept 10 bases outside the gene matches. CDR3 residues: CASSPPASGRLYEQYF. The CDR3 nucleotides read TGTGCCAGCAGCCCCCCGGCTAGCGGGAGGTTGTACGAGCAGTACTTC.

This clonotype has a count of ten or more. V is TRBV20-1 and J is TRBJ1-2, with D perhaps matching TRBD1 (6 bases). This CDR3 comprises 14 residues. Germline values: CDR1 DFQATT, CDR2 SNEGSKA (reference sequence). Trimming cost V 0 bases and J 2 bases, with 10 bases left between them. CDR3 sequence reads: CSARDHGGNYGYTF. CDR3 coding DNA: TGCAGTGCTAGAGATCACGGGGGCAACTATGGCTACACCTTC.

This clonotype was observed many times. The chain combines TRBV20-1 with TRBJ2-5, with 10 bases lining up with TRBD2. Germline loops: CDR1 DFQATT, CDR2 SNEGSKA (reference sequence). CDR3 length: 17 amino acids. V dropped 6 bases and J dropped 0; count of bases not matched to a gene: 13. CDR3 nucleotides: TGCAGTGCCCACGGACTAGCGGATCATCTGTACCAAGAGACCCAGTACTTC. Translated, it gives CSAHGLADHLYQETQYF.

The CDR3 coding sequence is TGCGCCAGCAGCTTGGAACAGTTATACAATGAGCAGTTCTTC. Translation gives CASSLEQLYNEQFF. The rearrangement links TRBV5-1 to TRBJ2-1; D is undetermined. CDR3 size: 14 residues. V lost 0 bases and J lost 4, with 8 bases in between. Germline V gives CDR1 SGHRS, CDR2 YFSETQ. The variable domain in full, with the rest retrieved from reference TRBV5-1 and TRBJ2-1, is KAGVTQTPRYLIKTRGQQVTLSCSPISGHRSVSWYQQTPGQGLQFLFEYFSETQRNKGNFPGRFSGRQFSNSRSEMNVSTLELGDSALYLCASSLEQLYNEQFFGPGTRLTVL.

Many counts were recorded for this clonotype. The genes are TRBV18 and TRBJ1-4; possible D gene TRBD1, 5 bases. The V gene lost 6 bases and the J gene lost 6 bases, with 14 bases spanning the gap. This CDR3 contains 14 residues. The germline gives CDR1 KGHSH, CDR2 LQKENI. The CDR3 DNA is TGTGCCAGCTCCGCAGGGAGCTTAGATGAAAAACTGTTTTTT. Translation gives CASSAGSLDEKLFF.

V is TRBV24-1 and J is TRBJ2-1; tentative D call: TRBD2 (6 bases). V lost 2 bases to trimming and J lost 2 bases, with 9 bases between them. The CDR3 covers 15 residues. The germline gives CDR1 KGHDR, CDR2 SFDVKD. CDR3 DNA: TGTGCCACCAGTGATTCCCCGGGAGCCTACAATGAGCAGTTCTTC. Its translation is CATSDSPGAYNEQFF.

This clonotype was seen at least ten times. The junction differs from germline at one of its ends, possibly a read error. V gene TRBV11-2 combines with J gene TRBJ1-1, with D possibly matching TRBD1 (6 bases). The germline V gene has CDR1 SGHAT and CDR2 FQNNGV. This CDR3 has 16 residues. In DNA form, the CDR3 reads TGTGCCAGCACCTTAGGAAGGGGGTCGGTGAACACTGAAGCTTTCTTT. Protein: CASTLGRGSVNTEAFF.

The rearrangement joins TRBV7-3 to TRBJ2-1; a possible D gene is TRBD1 (6 bases). The CDR3 contains 12 residues. V lost 5 bases to trimming and J lost 10 bases, with 12 bases between them. Looked up from germline, CDR1 is SGHTA and CDR2 is FQGTGA. CDR3 in DNA: TGTGCCAGCAGCCTACAGGGTAAAGAGCAGTTCTTC. Its translation: CASSLQGKEQFF.

This clonotype was recorded at least ten times. The chain combines TRBV5-1 with TRBJ2-7; 7 bases fit TRBD1. CDR3 length: 16 amino acids. Germline CDR1 SGHRS, CDR2 YFSETQ. J gave up 0 bases and V 1 base, and 7 bases lay outside the gene matches. The CDR3: CASSLYGTESSYEQYF. The CDR3 coding sequence is TGCGCCAGCAGCTTGTACGGGACAGAGAGCTCCTACGAGCAGTACTTC.

The rearrangement links TRBV19 to TRBJ2-3, with 7 bases that match TRBD2. The CDR3 consists of 15 residues. Germline-derived CDR1 and CDR2 are LNHDA and SQIVND (reference sequence). The ends lost 7 bases at V and 10 bases at J; junction bases unmatched: 17. Written as DNA, the CDR3 is TGTGCCAGTAAGTTTGGAGTTGAGCGGGAAGGCCCGCAGTATTTT. As protein: CASKFGVEREGPQYF.

This clonotype was observed many times. This chain uses TRBV28 with TRBJ1-6; D ambiguous. Germline CDR1 reads MDHEN; CDR2 reads SYDVKM. The CDR3 has 16 residues. V was clipped by 2 bases and J by 4 bases, with 12 bases between them. CDR3 DNA sequence: TGTGCCAGCAGTTTACCTAGGAATATATATAATTCACCCCTCCACTTT. Its translation is CASSLPRNIYNSPLHF. Supplemented by reference TRBV28 and TRBJ1-6, the full variable domain reads DVKVTQSSRYLVKRTGEKVFLECVQDMDHENMFWYRQDPGLGLRLIYFSYDVKMKEKGDIPEGYSVSREKKERFSLILESASTNQTSMYLCASSLPRNIYNSPLHFGNGTRLTVT.

As concerns this clonotype: This clone may be a read error of a much larger clone one base away. This CDR3 reads CANSPRTGEQYF. As DNA, the CDR3 is TGTGCCAACTCACCACGGACCGGTGAGCAGTACTTC. J is TRBJ2-7 and V is TRBV18; D not certain. Germline CDR1 and CDR2: KGHSH and LQKENI. The CDR3 has 12 residues.

The chain has TRBV12-3 or TRBV12-4 and TRBJ2-1, with D uncertain. The CDR3 is made up of 12 amino acids. V lost 8 bases to trimming and J lost 8 bases, with 13 bases between them. CDR3 residues: CASGCSHDEQFF. CDR3 DNA: TGTGCCAGCGGGTGCTCCCATGATGAGCAGTTCTTC.